These 3 T cell receptor beta chains originate from one sample sequenced in a study of T cell responses to AZD1222 COVID-19 vaccine. Profiling relied on immunoSEQ multiplex PCR, and the TCRdb table lists in-frame clones only, not all of them. The repertoire includes over 75,000 clones, around 88% of them detected once, and roughly 11% sits in the top ten. Sample: peripheral blood, taken 28 days after the second AZD1222 dose. The source is an adult who received the AZD1222 COVID-19 vaccine.

V is TRBV30 and J is TRBJ2-7; no clear D gene. CDR1 and CDR2 (germline): GTSNPN, SVGIG (reference sequence). V lost 4 bases to trimming and J lost 4 bases, with 20 bases between them. This CDR3 has 15 amino acids. The DNA of the CDR3 is TGTGCCTGGACGACGACGGCGAGCAGCAGGTACGAGCAGTACTTC. As protein: CAWTTTASSRYEQYF. Full variable domain (missing parts from reference TRBV30 and TRBJ2-7): SQTIHQWPATLVQPVGSPLSLECTVEGTSNPNLYWYRQAAGRGLQLLFYSVGIGQISSEVPQNLSASRPQDRQFILSSKKLLLSDSGFYLCAWTTTASSRYEQYFGPGTRLTVT.

This chain connects TRBV7-2 to TRBJ2-7; D not certain. The V end was cut by 5 bases, the J end by 0 bases, with 11 bases between. The CDR3 length is 14 residues. The germline CDR1 and CDR2 sequences are SGHTA and FQGNSA. CDR3 protein: CASSPRFSSYEQYF. CDR3 nucleotide sequence: TGTGCCAGCAGCCCGCGGTTTAGCTCCTACGAGCAGTACTTC.

V and J are TRBV4-1 and TRBJ1-5; no clear D. Germline V CDR1 and CDR2: MGHRA, YSYEKL. Trimming removed 4 bases at V and 1 base at J, with 8 bases between. This CDR3 spans 14 amino acids. This CDR3 is CASSLRSSNQPQHF. CDR3 nucleotide sequence: TGCGCCAGCAGCCTAAGGAGCAGCAATCAGCCCCAGCATTTT.